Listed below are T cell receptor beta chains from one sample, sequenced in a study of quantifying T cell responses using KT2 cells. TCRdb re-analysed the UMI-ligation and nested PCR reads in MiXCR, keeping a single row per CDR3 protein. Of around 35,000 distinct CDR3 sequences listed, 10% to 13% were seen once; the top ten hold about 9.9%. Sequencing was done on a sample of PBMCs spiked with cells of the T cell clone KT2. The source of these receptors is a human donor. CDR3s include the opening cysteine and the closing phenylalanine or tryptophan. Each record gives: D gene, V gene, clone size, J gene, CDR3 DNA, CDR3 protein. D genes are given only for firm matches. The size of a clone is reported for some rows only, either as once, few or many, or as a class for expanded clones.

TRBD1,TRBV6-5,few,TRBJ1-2,TGTGCCACCCAACAGACAGGGATGACTAATGGCTACACCTTC,CATQQTGMTNGYTF
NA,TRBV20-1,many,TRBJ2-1,TGCAGTGCTAGACTCCCCACAAGTCAGTTCTTC,CSARLPTSQFF
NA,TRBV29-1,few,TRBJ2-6,TGCAGCGTTGACGGCGGCTCTGGGGCCAACGTCCTGACTTTC,CSVDGGSGANVLTF
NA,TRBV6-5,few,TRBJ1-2,TGTGCCAGCATTCCTTCAGGTTACGGAGCTAACTATGGCTACACCTTC,CASIPSGYGANYGYTF
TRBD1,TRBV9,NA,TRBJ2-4,TGTGCCAGCAGCGTAGGGGGACAGGGCCACATTCAGTACTTC,CASSVGGQGHIQYF
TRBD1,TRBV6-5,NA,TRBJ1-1,TGTGCCAGCAGTTACGGGAACAGGGGCTTCGCTTTCTTT,CASSYGNRGFAFF
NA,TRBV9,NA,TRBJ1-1,TGTGCCAGCAGCGTAGGAAGCGCGGGGAACACTGAAGCTTTCTTT,CASSVGSAGNTEAFF
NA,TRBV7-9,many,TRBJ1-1,TGTGCCAGCAGCTTAGAAGGGCGTGGGGCGACACACTTT,CASSLEGRGATHF
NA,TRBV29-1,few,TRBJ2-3,TGCAGCGCGAGATTAGCATTCCCGCCAGATACGCAGTATTTT,CSARLAFPPDTQYF
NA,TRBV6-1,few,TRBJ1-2,TGTGCCAGCAGTGAATTTAGGGATCCGGATGGCTACACCTTC,CASSEFRDPDGYTF
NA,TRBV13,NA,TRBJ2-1,TGTGCCAGCAGCAACACAGGGAACAATGAGCAGTTCTTC,CASSNTGNNEQFF
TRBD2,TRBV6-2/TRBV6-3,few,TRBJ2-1,TGTGCCAGCAGTTACTCGAGCCCGGCGGGAGGGGTGAATGAGCAGTTCTTC,CASSYSSPAGGVNEQFF
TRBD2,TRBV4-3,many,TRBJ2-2,TGCGCCAGCAGCCAAGTTAAGGGACTAGCCGGGGAGCTGTTTTTT,CASSQVKGLAGELFF
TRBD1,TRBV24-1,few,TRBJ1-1,TGTGCCACCAGTGATACCGGGACAGGGGGCTTGGGCACTGAAGCTTTCTTT,CATSDTGTGGLGTEAFF
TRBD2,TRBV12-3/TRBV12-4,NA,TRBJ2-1,TGTGCCAGCAGTTTGTGGTCTAGCGGGAGGGCCGGTGAGCAGTTCTTC,CASSLWSSGRAGEQFF
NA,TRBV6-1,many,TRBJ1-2,TGTGCCAGCAGTGAGACCCATAACTATGGCTACACCTTC,CASSETHNYGYTF
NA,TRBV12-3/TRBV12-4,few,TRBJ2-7,TGTGCCAGCAGTTTCAACCTAGACCTGGAGCAGTACTTC,CASSFNLDLEQYF
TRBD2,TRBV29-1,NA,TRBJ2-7,TGCAGCGCCCAACTAGCGGGAGGGCGTGGGCAGTACTTC,CSAQLAGGRGQYF
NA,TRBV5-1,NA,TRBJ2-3,TGCGCCAGCAGCGAAGGCACAGATACGCAGTATTTT,CASSEGTDTQYF
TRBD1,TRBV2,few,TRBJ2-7,TGTGCCAGCAGTGGACAAACGGTAGGGACAGCGCAAAGGGAGCAGTACTTC,CASSGQTVGTAQREQYF
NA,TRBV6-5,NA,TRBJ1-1,TGTGCCAGCAGTTACTCTAGGCTCCTCACTGAAGCTTTCTTT,CASSYSRLLTEAFF
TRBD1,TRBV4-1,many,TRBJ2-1,TGCGCCAGCAGACCGGGACAGGGGGTTTACAATGAGCAGTTCTTC,CASRPGQGVYNEQFF
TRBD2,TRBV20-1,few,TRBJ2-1,TGCAGTCGTAGCGGGAGGTACGCTCAAAGCTCCTACAATGAGCAGTTCTTC,CSRSGRYAQSSYNEQFF
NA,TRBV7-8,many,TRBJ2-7,TGTGCCAGCAGCTTGGAGCGGTTTGGTTACGAGCAGTACTTC,CASSLERFGYEQYF
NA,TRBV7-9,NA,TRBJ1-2,TGTGCCAGCAGCAACGACCGGGGGGCGCTCGGCTATGGCTACACCTTC,CASSNDRGALGYGYTF
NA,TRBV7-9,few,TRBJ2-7,TGTGCCAGCAGCTCCGATTCGACCCTCCCGGCACCTACCTACGAGCAGTACTTC,CASSSDSTLPAPTYEQYF
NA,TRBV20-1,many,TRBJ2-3,TGCAGTGCTAGAGTTGCGGGCCGCACAGATACGCAGTATTTT,CSARVAGRTDTQYF
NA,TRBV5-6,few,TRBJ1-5,TGTGCCAGCAGTCAGGGTCTGGGGAATCAGCCCCAGCATTTT,CASSQGLGNQPQHF
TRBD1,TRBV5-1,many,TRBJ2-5,TGCGCCAGCAGTACCGGGACAGGGGAGACCCAGTACTTC,CASSTGTGETQYF
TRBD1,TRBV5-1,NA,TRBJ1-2,TGCGCCAGCAGCTTGTCAACAGGGGGCGATGGCTACACCTTC,CASSLSTGGDGYTF
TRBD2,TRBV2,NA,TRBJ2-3,TGTGCCAGCAAGCAGGAGCGGGGGACTAGCACAGATACGCAGTATTTT,CASKQERGTSTDTQYF
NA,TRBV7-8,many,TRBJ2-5,TGTGCCAGCAGCTTAAGTCAGGGCCGGGAGACCCAGTACTTC,CASSLSQGRETQYF
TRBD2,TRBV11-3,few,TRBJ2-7,TGTGCCAGCAGCCTAGGGACTACTGGAGAGCAGTACTTC,CASSLGTTGEQYF
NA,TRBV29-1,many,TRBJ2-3,TGCAGCGTTGAATTACGGGGGATGCAGTATTTT,CSVELRGMQYF
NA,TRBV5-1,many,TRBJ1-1,TGCGCCAGCAGCTTGGGGAACGACAGGAGGGTCACTGAAGCTTTCTTT,CASSLGNDRRVTEAFF
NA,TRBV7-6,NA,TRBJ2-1,TGTGCCAGCAGCTTAGGGACCAAGTACAATGAGCAGTTCTTC,CASSLGTKYNEQFF
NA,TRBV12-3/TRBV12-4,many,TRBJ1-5,TGTGCCAGCAGTTCGGCCGCCGGACGGCCCCAGCATTTT,CASSSAAGRPQHF
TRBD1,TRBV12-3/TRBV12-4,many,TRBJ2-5,TGTGCCAGCAGCAAGGGGACAGGGTCCCAAGAGACCCAGTACTTC,CASSKGTGSQETQYF
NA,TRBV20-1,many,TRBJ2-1,TGCAGTGCTACGCACAATGAGCAGTTCTTC,CSATHNEQFF
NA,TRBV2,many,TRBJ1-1,TGTGCCAGCATGGGCAGCAACACTGAAGCTTTCTTT,CASMGSNTEAFF
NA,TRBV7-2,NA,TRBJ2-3,TGTGCCAGCAGCCTAAATGGGGGGGCTTTCACAGATACGCAGTATTTT,CASSLNGGAFTDTQYF
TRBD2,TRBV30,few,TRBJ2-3,TGTGCCTGGAGTGAGGGTAGCGGGACGCAGTATTTT,CAWSEGSGTQYF
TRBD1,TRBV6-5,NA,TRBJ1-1,TGTGCCAGCAGACAGGGGAGGACTGAAGCTTTCTTT,CASRQGRTEAFF
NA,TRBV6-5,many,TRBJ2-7,TGTGCCAGCACCCGACGGGGCCGTTCCTACGAGCAGTACTTC,CASTRRGRSYEQYF
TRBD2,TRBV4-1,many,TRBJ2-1,TGCGCCAGCAGCCGACTAGCGGGCAATGAGCAGTTCTTC,CASSRLAGNEQFF
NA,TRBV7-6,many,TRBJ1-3,TGTGCCAGCAGCTTAGGAGGTAGAAACACCATATATTTT,CASSLGGRNTIYF
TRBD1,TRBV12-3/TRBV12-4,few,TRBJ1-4,TGTGCCAGCAGTCCCCGGGACAGGGGGTGGACTAATGAAAAACTGTTTTTT,CASSPRDRGWTNEKLFF
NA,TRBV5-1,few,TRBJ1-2,TGCGCCAGCAGCTTGTTTATGCGGGGAGAGGGGCAGGGCTACACCTTC,CASSLFMRGEGQGYTF
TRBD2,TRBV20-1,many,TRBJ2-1,TGCAGCGAGGAACTAGCGGGAGTTGATGAGCAGTTCTTC,CSEELAGVDEQFF
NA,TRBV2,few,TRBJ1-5,TGTGCCAGCAGCGGTCGGGGACGGTTTAGCAATCAGCCCCAGCATTTT,CASSGRGRFSNQPQHF
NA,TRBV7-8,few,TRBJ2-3,TGTGCCAGCAGCTTGTACGGGGGAGCAGCACTCACAGATACGCAGTATTTT,CASSLYGGAALTDTQYF